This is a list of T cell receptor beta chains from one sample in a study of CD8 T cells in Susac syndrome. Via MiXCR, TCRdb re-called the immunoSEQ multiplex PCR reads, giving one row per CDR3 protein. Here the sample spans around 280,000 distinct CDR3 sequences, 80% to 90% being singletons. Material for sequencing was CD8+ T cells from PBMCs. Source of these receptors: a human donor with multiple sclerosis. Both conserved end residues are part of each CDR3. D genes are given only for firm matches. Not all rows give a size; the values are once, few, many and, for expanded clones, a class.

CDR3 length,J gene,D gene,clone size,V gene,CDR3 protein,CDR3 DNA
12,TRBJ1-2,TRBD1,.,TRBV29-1,CSVETGEVGYTF,TGCAGCGTTGAGACAGGGGAGGTCGGCTACACCTTC
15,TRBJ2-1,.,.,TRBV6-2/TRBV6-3,CASSLTGHPYNEQFF,TGTGCCAGCAGTTTAACAGGGCATCCCTACAATGAGCAGTTCTTC
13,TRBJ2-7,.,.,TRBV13,CASSSTGPYEQYF,TGTGCCAGCAGCTCCACGGGGCCCTACGAGCAGTACTTC
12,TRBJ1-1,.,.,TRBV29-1,CSVSGEGTEAFF,TGCAGCGTTTCGGGGGAAGGTACTGAAGCTTTCTTT
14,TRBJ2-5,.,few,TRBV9,CASSEGGGAETQYF,TGTGCCAGCAGCGAAGGGGGGGGAGCGGAGACCCAGTACTTC
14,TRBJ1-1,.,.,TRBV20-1,CSARSLQEKTEAFF,TGCAGTGCTAGAAGTCTGCAGGAAAAGACTGAAGCTTTCTTT
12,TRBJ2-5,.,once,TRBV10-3,CAISESSETQYF,TGTGCCATCAGTGAGAGTTCGGAGACCCAGTACTTC
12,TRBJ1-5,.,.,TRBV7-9,CASSTFSQPQHF,TGTGCCAGCAGCACCTTTAGCCAGCCCCAGCATTTT
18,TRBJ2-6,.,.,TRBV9,CASSVAKAVNSGANVLTF,TGTGCCAGCAGCGTAGCTAAGGCAGTTAACTCTGGGGCCAACGTCCTGACTTTC
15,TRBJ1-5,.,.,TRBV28,CASSPAGVNNQPQHF,TGTGCCAGCAGTCCAGCAGGGGTTAACAATCAGCCCCAGCATTTT
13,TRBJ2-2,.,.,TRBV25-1,CASSTGEAGELFF,TGTGCCAGCAGCACAGGGGAGGCCGGGGAGCTGTTTTTT
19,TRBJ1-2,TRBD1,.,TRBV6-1,CASSPSRWGQAMVNYGYTF,TGTGCCAGCAGTCCCTCACGGTGGGGACAGGCGATGGTAAACTATGGCTACACCTTC
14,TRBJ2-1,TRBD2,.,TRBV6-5,CASSQTGLAIRQFF,TGTGCCAGCAGTCAAACAGGACTAGCGATAAGGCAGTTCTTC
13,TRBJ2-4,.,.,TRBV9,CASSGLAKNIQYF,TGTGCCAGCAGCGGGTTAGCCAAAAACATTCAGTACTTC
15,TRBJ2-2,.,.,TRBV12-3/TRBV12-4,CASSLDWKNTGELFF,TGTGCCAGCAGTTTGGACTGGAAGAACACCGGGGAGCTGTTTTTT
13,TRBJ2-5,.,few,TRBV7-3,CASSLRPQETQYF,TGTGCCAGCAGCCTCAGGCCCCAAGAGACCCAGTACTTC
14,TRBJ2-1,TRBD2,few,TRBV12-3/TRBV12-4,CASSLTSGSNEQFF,TGTGCCAGCAGTTTAACTAGCGGGAGCAATGAGCAGTTCTTC
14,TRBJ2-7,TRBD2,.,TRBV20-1,CSATTSGSWYEQYF,TGCAGTGCAACTACTAGCGGGAGTTGGTACGAGCAGTACTTC
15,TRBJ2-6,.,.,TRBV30,CAGRTFTSGANVLTF,TGTGCCGGCCGGACGTTTACCTCTGGGGCCAACGTCCTGACTTTC
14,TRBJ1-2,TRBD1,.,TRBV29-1,CSVGVPGGIGGYTF,TGCAGCGTTGGGGTGCCAGGGGGGATTGGTGGCTACACCTTC
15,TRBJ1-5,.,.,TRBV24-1,CATSDLFRNNQPQHF,TGTGCCACCAGTGATTTGTTCAGGAACAATCAGCCCCAGCATTTT
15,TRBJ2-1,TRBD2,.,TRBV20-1,CSARSSSGIYNEQFF,TGCAGTGCTCGTTCATCTAGCGGGATCTACAATGAGCAGTTCTTC
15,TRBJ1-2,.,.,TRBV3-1,CASSQDPRGNYGYTF,TGTGCCAGCAGCCAAGATCCCAGGGGCAACTATGGCTACACCTTC
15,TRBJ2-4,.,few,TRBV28,CASSLGGLAKNIQYF,TGTGCCAGCAGTTTGGGGGGTTTAGCCAAAAACATTCAGTACTTC
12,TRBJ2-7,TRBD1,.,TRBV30,CALGQGVNEQYF,TGTGCCTTAGGACAGGGGGTAAACGAGCAGTACTTC
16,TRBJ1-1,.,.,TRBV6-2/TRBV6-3,CASSLLEGRINTEAFF,TGTGCCAGCAGCCTCCTAGAAGGCAGGATCAACACTGAAGCTTTCTTT
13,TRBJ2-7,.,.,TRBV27,CASSLFPSYEQYF,TGTGCCAGCAGTTTATTCCCCTCCTACGAGCAGTACTTC
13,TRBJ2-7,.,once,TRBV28,CASRADYPYEQYF,TGTGCCAGCAGGGCTGACTACCCCTACGAGCAGTACTTC
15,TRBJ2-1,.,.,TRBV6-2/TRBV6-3,CASSYSWTTGREQFF,TGTGCCAGCAGTTACTCATGGACTACCGGCAGGGAACAGTTCTTC
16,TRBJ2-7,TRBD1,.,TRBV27,CASSLRLPGQGYEQYF,TGTGCCAGCAGTTTACGGTTACCGGGACAGGGTTACGAGCAGTACTTC
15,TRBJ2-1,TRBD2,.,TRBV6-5,CASSYIMGEGDEQFF,TGTGCCAGCAGTTACATTATGGGGGAGGGCGATGAGCAGTTCTTC
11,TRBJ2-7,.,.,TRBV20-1,CSARRGSEQYF,TGCAGTGCTAGGAGAGGAAGCGAGCAGTACTTC
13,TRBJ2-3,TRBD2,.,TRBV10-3,CAISEIAGDTQYF,TGTGCCATCAGTGAAATAGCGGGAGATACGCAGTATTTT
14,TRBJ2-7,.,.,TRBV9,CASSPSPGSYEQYF,TGTGCCAGCAGCCCCTCCCCCGGATCCTACGAGCAGTACTTC
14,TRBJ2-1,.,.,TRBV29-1,CSVEVRLWANEQFF,TGCAGCGTTGAAGTACGGCTCTGGGCCAATGAGCAGTTCTTC
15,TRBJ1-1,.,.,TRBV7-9,CASSYLRGESTEAFF,TGTGCCAGCAGCTACCTCAGGGGAGAGAGCACTGAAGCTTTCTTT
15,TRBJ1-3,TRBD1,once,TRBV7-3,CATTGGIFSGNTIYF,TGTGCCACAACAGGGGGGATCTTCTCTGGAAACACCATATATTTT
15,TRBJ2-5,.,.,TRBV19,CASSIDLEMGETQYF,TGTGCCAGTAGTATAGACCTGGAGATGGGCGAGACCCAGTACTTC
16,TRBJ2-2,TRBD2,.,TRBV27,CASSPAAGEVTGELFF,TGTGCCAGCAGTCCGGCGGCGGGAGAGGTTACCGGGGAGCTGTTTTTT
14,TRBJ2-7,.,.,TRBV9,CASSVGVNSYEQYF,TGTGCCAGCAGCGTAGGTGTCAACTCCTACGAGCAGTACTTC
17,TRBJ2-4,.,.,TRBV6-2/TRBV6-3,CASRHPFANLAKNIQYF,TGTGCCAGCAGGCACCCGTTTGCAAATCTAGCCAAAAACATTCAGTACTTC
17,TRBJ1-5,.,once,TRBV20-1,CSARGVKGQGRDQPQHF,TGCAGTGCTAGAGGGGTCAAGGGGCAAGGGAGGGATCAGCCCCAGCATTTT
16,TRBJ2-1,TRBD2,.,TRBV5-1,CASSLGVAGDNNEQFF,TGCGCCAGCAGCTTGGGAGTAGCGGGAGACAACAATGAGCAGTTCTTC
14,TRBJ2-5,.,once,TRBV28,CASSLGQWLETQYF,TGTGCCAGCAGTTTAGGACAATGGTTGGAGACCCAGTACTTC
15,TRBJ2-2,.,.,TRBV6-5,CASSYGGHATGELFF,TGTGCCAGCAGTTACGGGGGACACGCCACCGGGGAGCTGTTTTTT
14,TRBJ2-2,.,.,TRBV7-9,CASSSFDRAGELFF,TGTGCCAGCAGCTCTTTTGACCGGGCCGGGGAGCTGTTTTTT
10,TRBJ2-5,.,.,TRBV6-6,CASSRETQYF,TGTGCCAGCAGTCGGGAGACCCAGTACTTC
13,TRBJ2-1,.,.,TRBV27,CASSRAGHNEQFF,TGTGCCAGCAGTCGAGCCGGCCACAATGAGCAGTTCTTC
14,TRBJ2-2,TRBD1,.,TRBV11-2,CASSLVGGGGELFF,TGTGCCAGCAGCTTAGTAGGGGGCGGCGGGGAGCTGTTTTTT
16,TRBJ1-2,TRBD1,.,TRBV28,CASSVQTGYRDYGYTF,TGTGCCAGCAGTGTCCAGACAGGGTATCGCGACTATGGCTACACCTTC
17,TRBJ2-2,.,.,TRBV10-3,CAIRLDRAFANTGELFF,TGTGCCATCAGACTCGACAGAGCCTTCGCGAACACCGGGGAGCTGTTTTTT
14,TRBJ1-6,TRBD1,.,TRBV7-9,CASSRTGVGSPLHF,TGTGCCAGCAGCCGGACAGGGGTGGGCTCACCCCTCCACTTT
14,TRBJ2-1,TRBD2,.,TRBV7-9,CASNEAGTSVEQFF,TGTGCCAGCAACGAAGCCGGGACTAGCGTTGAGCAGTTCTTC
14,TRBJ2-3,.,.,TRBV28,CASSLLAPTDTQYF,TGTGCCAGCAGTTTATTGGCCCCCACAGATACGCAGTATTTT
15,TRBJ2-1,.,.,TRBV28,CASSFGGPLSNEQFF,TGTGCCAGCAGTTTTGGGGGCCCCCTCAGCAATGAGCAGTTCTTC
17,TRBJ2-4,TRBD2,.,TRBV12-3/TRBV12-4,CASSLPGEDIAGDIQYF,TGTGCCAGCAGTTTACCGGGTGAAGATATAGCGGGGGACATTCAGTACTTC
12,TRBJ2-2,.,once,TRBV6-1,CASPGPTGELFF,TGTGCCAGCCCCGGACCCACCGGGGAGCTGTTTTTT
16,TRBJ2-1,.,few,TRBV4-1,CASSQGIQGPYNEQFF,TGCGCCAGCAGCCAAGGAATCCAGGGGCCCTACAATGAGCAGTTCTTC
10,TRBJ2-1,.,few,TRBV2,CASTGNEQFF,TGTGCCAGCACCGGCAATGAGCAGTTCTTC
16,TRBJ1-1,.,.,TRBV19,CASSPPPYMEGAEAFF,TGTGCCAGTAGTCCTCCTCCCTACATGGAAGGGGCTGAAGCTTTCTTT